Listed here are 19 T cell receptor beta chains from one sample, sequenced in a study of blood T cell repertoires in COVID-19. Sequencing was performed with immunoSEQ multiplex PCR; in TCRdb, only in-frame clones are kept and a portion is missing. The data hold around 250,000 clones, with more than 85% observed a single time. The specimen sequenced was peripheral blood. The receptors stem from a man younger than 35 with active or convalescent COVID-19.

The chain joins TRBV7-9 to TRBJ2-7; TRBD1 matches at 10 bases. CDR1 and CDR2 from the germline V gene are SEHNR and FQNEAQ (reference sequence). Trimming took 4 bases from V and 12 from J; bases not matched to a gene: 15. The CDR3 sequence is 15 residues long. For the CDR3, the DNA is TGTGCCAGCAGCTCCTCTCGGGACAGGGGCCTTTTGATGTACTTC. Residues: CASSSSRDRGLLMYF.

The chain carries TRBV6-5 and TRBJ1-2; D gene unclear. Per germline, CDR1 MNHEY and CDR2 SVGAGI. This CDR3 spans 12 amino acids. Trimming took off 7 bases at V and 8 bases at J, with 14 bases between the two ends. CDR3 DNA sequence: TGTGCCAGCACCCCCATGAGTACGGGCTACACCTTC. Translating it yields CASTPMSTGYTF.

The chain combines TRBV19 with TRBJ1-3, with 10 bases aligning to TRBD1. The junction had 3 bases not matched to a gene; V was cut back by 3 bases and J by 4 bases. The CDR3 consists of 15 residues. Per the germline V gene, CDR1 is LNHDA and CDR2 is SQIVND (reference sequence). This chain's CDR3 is CASSMGQGTGNTIYF. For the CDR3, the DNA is TGTGCCAGTAGTATGGGACAGGGGACCGGAAACACCATATATTTT.

CDR3 residues: CATKRAGADTQYF. The CDR3 DNA follows: TGTGCCACCAAGAGGGCAGGAGCAGATACGCAGTATTTT. This sequence joins TRBV24-1 and TRBJ2-3, with D perhaps matching TRBD2 (5 bases). Germline values: CDR1 KGHDR, CDR2 SFDVKD. The CDR3 totals 13 residues. V lost 8 bases to trimming and J lost 4 bases, with 12 bases between them.

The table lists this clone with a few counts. CDR3 protein: CASSYSTSAYEQYF. CDR3 nucleotides: TGTGCCAGCAGTTACTCGACTAGCGCCTACGAGCAGTACTTC. The chain combines TRBV6-2 or TRBV6-3 with TRBJ2-7; TRBD2 matches at 8 bases. This CDR3 spans 14 amino acids. Germline V gene data show CDR1 as MNHEY and CDR2 as SVGEGT. V shed 0 bases, J shed 2 bases, and the junction held 0 bases outside the gene matches.

The CDR3 sequence: CASSWGLARYTDTQYF. The CDR3 bases are TGTGCCAGCAGCTGGGGACTAGCGAGATACACAGATACGCAGTATTTT. The chain is built from TRBV5-5 and TRBJ2-3, with TRBD2 matching over 10 bases. The CDR3 spans 16 residues. Germline CDR1 SGHKS, CDR2 YYEKEE (reference sequence). V lost 3 bases and J lost 2; bases outside the gene matches: 6.

The CDR3 is CASSLSYGTGNEQFF. The CDR3 nucleotides read TGTGCCAGCAGCTTAAGTTACGGGACAGGCAATGAGCAGTTCTTC. The rearrangement links TRBV7-9 to TRBJ2-1; 8 bases line up with TRBD1. The CDR3 loop spans 15 amino acids. With 2 bases clipped from V and 6 bases from J, the junction kept 6 bases outside the gene matches. Germline values: CDR1 SEHNR, CDR2 FQNEAQ (reference sequence).

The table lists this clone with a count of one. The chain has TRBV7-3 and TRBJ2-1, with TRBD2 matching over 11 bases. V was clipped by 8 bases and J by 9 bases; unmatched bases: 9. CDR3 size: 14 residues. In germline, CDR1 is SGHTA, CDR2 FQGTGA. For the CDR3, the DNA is TGTGCCAGCTCGACTAGCGGGACTTATGGTGAGCAGTTCTTC. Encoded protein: CASSTSGTYGEQFF.

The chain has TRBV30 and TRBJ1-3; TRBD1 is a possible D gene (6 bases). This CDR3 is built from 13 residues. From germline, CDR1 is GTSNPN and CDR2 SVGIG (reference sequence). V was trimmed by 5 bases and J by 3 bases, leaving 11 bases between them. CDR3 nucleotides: TGTGCCTGGGCGAAGGGGGATGGAAACACCATATATTTT. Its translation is CAWAKGDGNTIYF.

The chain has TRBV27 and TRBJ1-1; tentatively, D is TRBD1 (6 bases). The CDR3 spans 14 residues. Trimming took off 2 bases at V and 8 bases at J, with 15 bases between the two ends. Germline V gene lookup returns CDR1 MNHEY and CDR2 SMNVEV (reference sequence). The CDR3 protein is CASSLNLQGPEAFF. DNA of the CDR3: TGTGCCAGCAGTTTAAACCTACAGGGCCCAGAAGCTTTCTTT.

The CDR3 DNA reads TGTGCCATCAGTACGGGACAGCTCACCTACGAGCAGTACTTC. Protein sequence: CAISTGQLTYEQYF. The rearrangement uses TRBV10-3 and TRBJ2-7; TRBD1 aligns across 7 bases. This CDR3 comprises 14 residues. Germline V gene data show CDR1 as ENHRY and CDR2 as SYGVKD. Trimming cost V 5 bases and J 2 bases; bases outside gene matches: 6.

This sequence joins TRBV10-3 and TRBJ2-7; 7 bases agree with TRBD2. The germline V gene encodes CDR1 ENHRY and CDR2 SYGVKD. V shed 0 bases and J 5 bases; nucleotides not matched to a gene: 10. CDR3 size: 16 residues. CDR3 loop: CAISESMGGRGNEQYF. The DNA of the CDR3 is TGTGCCATCAGTGAGTCGATGGGAGGGCGGGGGAACGAGCAGTACTTC.

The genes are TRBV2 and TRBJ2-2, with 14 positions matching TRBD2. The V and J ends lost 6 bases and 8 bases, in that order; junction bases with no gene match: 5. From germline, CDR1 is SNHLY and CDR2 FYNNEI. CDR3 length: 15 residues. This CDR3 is CASSGLAGGRGELFF. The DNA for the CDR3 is TGTGCCAGCAGCGGACTAGCGGGGGGCCGGGGGGAGCTGTTTTTT.

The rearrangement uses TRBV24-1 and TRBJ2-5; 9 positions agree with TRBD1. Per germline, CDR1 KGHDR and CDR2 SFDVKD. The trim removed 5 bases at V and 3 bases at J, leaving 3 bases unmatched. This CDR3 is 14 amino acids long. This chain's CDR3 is CATSAGQGKETQYF. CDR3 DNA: TGTGCCACCAGTGCCGGACAGGGGAAAGAGACCCAGTACTTC.

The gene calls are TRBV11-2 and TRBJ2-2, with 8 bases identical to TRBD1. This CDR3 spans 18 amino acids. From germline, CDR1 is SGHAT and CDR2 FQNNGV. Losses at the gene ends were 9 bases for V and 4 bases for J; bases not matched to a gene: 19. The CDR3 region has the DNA TGTGCCAGTAAAGATCCTACGACTTGGACAGGGCGCACCGGGGAGCTGTTTTTT. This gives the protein CASKDPTTWTGRTGELFF. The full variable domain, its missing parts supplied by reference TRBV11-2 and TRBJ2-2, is EAGVAQSPRYKIIEKRQSVAFWCNPISGHATLYWYQQILGQGPKLLIQFQNNGVVDDSQLPKDRFSAERLKGVDSTLKIQPAKLEDSAVYLCASKDPTTWTGRTGELFFGEGSRLTVL.

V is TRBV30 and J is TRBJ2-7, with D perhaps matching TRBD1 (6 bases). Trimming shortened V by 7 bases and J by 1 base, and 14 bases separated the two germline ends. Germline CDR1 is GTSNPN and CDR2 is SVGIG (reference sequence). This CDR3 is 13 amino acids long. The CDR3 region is CASTGPPSYEQYF. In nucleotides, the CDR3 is TGTGCCTCCACAGGGCCACCATCCTACGAGCAGTACTTC.

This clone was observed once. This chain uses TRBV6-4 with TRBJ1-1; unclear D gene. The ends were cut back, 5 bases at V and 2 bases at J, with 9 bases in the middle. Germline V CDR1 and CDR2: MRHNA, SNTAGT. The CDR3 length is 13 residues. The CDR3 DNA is TGTGCCAGCAGTACGCAGGAAAACACTGAAGCTTTCTTT. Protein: CASSTQENTEAFF.

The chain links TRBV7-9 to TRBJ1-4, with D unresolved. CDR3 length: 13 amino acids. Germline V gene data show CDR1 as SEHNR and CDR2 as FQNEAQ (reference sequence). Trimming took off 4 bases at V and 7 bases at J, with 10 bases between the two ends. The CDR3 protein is CASSSSVGEKLFF. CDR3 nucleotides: TGTGCCAGCAGCTCCAGCGTGGGTGAAAAACTGTTTTTT.

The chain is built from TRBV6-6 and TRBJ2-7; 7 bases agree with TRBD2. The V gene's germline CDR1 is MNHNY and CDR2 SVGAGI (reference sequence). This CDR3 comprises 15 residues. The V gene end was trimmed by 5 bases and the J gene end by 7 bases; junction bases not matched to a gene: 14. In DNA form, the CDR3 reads TGTGCCAGCAGTCGAGCGGGACCCCGCTCGATGGAGCAGTACTTC. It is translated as CASSRAGPRSMEQYF.